The 8 T cell receptor beta chains in this list originate from one sample, sequenced in a study of neurological immune-mediated disorders. Each CDR3 protein is one row after TCRdb ran MiXCR on the 5' RACE reads. Of about 46,000 distinct CDR3 sequences listed, roughly 3.2% are singletons. Input material: PBMCs. The receptor source for this set is a woman in her 50s with multiple sclerosis.

This clonotype was seen many times. V usage is TRBV18 and J usage is TRBJ2-3; 7 nucleotides agree with TRBD1. Trimming cost V 0 bases and J 0 bases; bases outside gene matches: 9. The germline gives CDR1 KGHSH, CDR2 LQKENI. The CDR3 contains 18 residues. The CDR3: CASSPPDDRETSTDTQYF. CDR3 DNA sequence: TGTGCCAGCTCACCACCGGACGACAGGGAAACTAGCACAGATACGCAGTATTTT.

This clonotype was seen many times. The chain joins TRBV5-1 to TRBJ2-5; D is possibly TRBD2 (6 bases). Germline loops: CDR1 SGHRS, CDR2 YFSETQ. Trimming cost V 1 base and J 5 bases, with 12 bases left between them. The CDR3 is 14 amino acids. CDR3 loop: CASSLTQAGETQYF. The CDR3 DNA is TGCGCCAGCAGCTTGACACAGGCGGGGGAGACCCAGTACTTC.

This clonotype was seen repeatedly, ten times or more. The V call is TRBV5-1, the J call TRBJ2-3, with D perhaps TRBD1 (6 bases). The CDR3 is made up of 13 amino acids. CDR1 is SGHRS and CDR2 is YFSETQ in the germline V gene. Trimming cost V 5 bases and J 4 bases, with 11 bases left between them. DNA for the CDR3: TGCGCCAGCAGTCGAGGGGGTGCAGATACGCAGTATTTT. Protein: CASSRGGADTQYF.

This clonotype was seen at least ten times. The chain combines TRBV15 with TRBJ2-1; TRBD2 agrees at 11 bases. This CDR3 comprises 17 residues. In germline, CDR1 is LNHNV, CDR2 YYDKDF (reference sequence). The V segment lost 3 bases and the J segment 0 bases; nucleotides outside the gene matches: 4. This CDR3 is CATSSETSGSSYNEQFF. The CDR3 nucleotides read TGTGCCACCAGCAGCGAAACTAGCGGGAGCTCCTACAATGAGCAGTTCTTC.

Only a few counts were recorded for this clonotype. The chain joins TRBV20-1 to TRBJ1-4, with 9 bases that match TRBD1. The CDR3 is made up of 15 amino acids. Germline-derived CDR1 and CDR2 are DFQATT and SNEGSKA (reference sequence). The V gene end was trimmed by 3 bases and the J gene end by 7 bases; junction bases not matched to a gene: 9. CDR3 in amino acids: CSASWDRVFSEKLFF. The CDR3 nucleotides are TGCAGTGCTAGCTGGGACAGGGTGTTTTCTGAAAAACTGTTTTTT.

This clonotype occurred many times. The chain combines TRBV7-2 with TRBJ2-1; tentatively, D is TRBD2 (6 bases). The V and J ends lost 7 bases and 0 bases respectively, with 13 bases between them. Per germline, CDR1 SGHTA and CDR2 FQGNSA. There are 15 residues in the CDR3. The CDR3 reads CASNPTGSSYNEQFF. The CDR3 region has the DNA TGTGCCAGCAACCCGACCGGGAGCTCCTACAATGAGCAGTTCTTC.

This clonotype was detected many times. The genes are TRBV27 and TRBJ2-1, with D perhaps matching TRBD1 or TRBD2 (5 bases each). This CDR3 comprises 18 residues. CDR1 is MNHEY, CDR2 SMNVEV, per germline (reference sequence). V was pared by 8 bases and J by 6 bases, with 29 bases between. The DNA of the CDR3 is TGTGCCAGCGGTCGGTTAAACGACGGGGCTAACCTCCTCAATGAGCAGTTCTTC. Translating gives CASGRLNDGANLLNEQFF.

The rearrangement uses TRBV7-6 and TRBJ2-7; D gene uncertain. There are 10 residues in the CDR3. Germline V gene data show CDR1 as SGHVS and CDR2 as FNYEAQ. V was cut by 10 bases and J by 2 bases, with 6 bases left in between. CDR3 bases: TGTGCCACCACACCCTACGAGCAGTACGTC. It specifies CATTPYEQYV.